The T cell receptor beta chain described here comes from a study of T cell responses to AZD1222 COVID-19 vaccine. Whole-study findings and limits: White British donors predominated, females outnumbered males, and clonal diversity was possibly underestimated. Spike-wide coverage was observed for vaccine-associated CD4 TCRs, with dominant responses at 160-218 and 743-854.

CDR1 is GTSNPN and CDR2 is SVGIG in the germline V gene (reference sequence). V shed 4 bases and J 0 bases; nucleotides not matched to a gene: 11. This CDR3 has 19 amino acids. This clone was counted a few times. As yet, its antigen is unknown. TCRdb's table, derived via immunoSEQ multiplex PCR, lists solely in-frame clones and lacks some. The sample lists some 120,000 clones, about nine tenths occurring once. The clonotype comes from an adult in good health. Sample: peripheral blood, taken on day 0 of AZD1222 vaccination. V gene TRBV30 combines with J gene TRBJ2-1, with 14 bases fitting TRBD2. The CDR3 region is CAWTRGLAGGPSSYNEQFF. DNA for the CDR3: TGTGCCTGGACCCGAGGACTAGCGGGAGGTCCCAGCTCCTACAATGAGCAGTTCTTC. The full variable domain, rest sourced from reference TRBV30 and TRBJ2-1, is SQTIHQWPATLVQPVGSPLSLECTVEGTSNPNLYWYRQAAGRGLQLLFYSVGIGQISSEVPQNLSASRPQDRQFILSSKKLLLSDSGFYLCAWTRGLAGGPSSYNEQFFGPGTRLTVL.